This TCR beta chain was recorded in a study of cytomegalovirus exposure and HLA in healthy donors (dated by TCRdb to about 2017). With regard to the full study: An earlier analysis of some 550 of the donors reported about 290 Gb of sequence data and 117 million unique TCR beta sequences from 190 million or so T cells. Among about 410 genotyped donors of the cohort, an average of roughly 230,000 unique TCR beta nucleotide sequences was sequenced per donor, of which roughly 17% were non-productive. Class I and class II HLA loci were covered by the typing at four-digit resolution. Alongside the repertoire data, information on donor age, sex, ethnicity and CMV serostatus was compiled. The number of donors typed differed by locus, with about 629-630 for A, B, C, DRB1 and DQB1, more than 500 for DQA1, 600 to 610 for DPA1, and roughly 450 for DPB1. Around 330 gigabases of sequencing data and approximately 91 million unique TCR sequences made up an early release that covered about 640 HLA-typed donors. The aim of the study was to test whether cataloging public T cell receptors could identify signatures of past pathogen exposure. The study combined high-throughput TCR immunosequencing, statistical association of individual TCRs with disease status, and machine learning to predict cytomegalovirus infection status. A separate validation cohort of roughly 120 different subjects was used in addition to the approximately 700-subject first cohort. The study profiled the T cell repertoires of under 700 subjects by immunosequencing and related them to cytomegalovirus serostatus. In a later genetic analysis, genome-wide SNP genotypes for about three fifths of the 666 donors were used, and that subset was treated as a discovery cohort. Several DR-DQ haplotypes were treated as single units for association and clustering because of strong linkage in the cohort. The later analysis used no new phenotypic data to find candidate immune exposures, relying instead on TCR beta sequences and their occurrence across donors. Of the approximately 400 genotyped donors, 65% to 90% fell in the genetic ancestry cluster associated with self-reported Caucasian donors. A later analysis re-examined previously published TCR beta repertoires from just over 650 donors and added high-resolution HLA genotyping to investigate patterns of TCR occurrence. Every discovery cohort repertoire had been produced on one sequencing platform. In an earlier analysis of around 540 of the donors, high-throughput TCR beta sequencing was used to judge whether each TCR beta V gene segment behaved as functional or pseudogenic.

Concerning this clone: It has no known antigen specificity.

Broad study findings and their caveats: The study listed 170 or so TCR beta chains as associated with cytomegalovirus. Roughly uniform sequencing depth across donors was assumed in presence/absence analyses, although this assumption may not hold. According to a later genetic analysis, donors in an Asian-associated ancestry cluster had fewer N-insertions in productive TCRs than the approximately 630-donor mean. A few of the identified cytomegalovirus-associated TCR beta chains were confirmed in vitro to be specific for cytomegalovirus antigens. Specific HLA alleles were associated with over 15,000 TCR beta sequences at a false discovery rate of 0.05 in a later analysis. In a later analysis, the rate of TCR association differed among HLA loci, with DRB1 alleles having the most associated TCRs and HLA-C alleles having the fewest. Cytomegalovirus status was reported to be diagnosed by the classifier with high specificity and sensitivity in both the original and validation cohorts. Assigning TCR associations to individual alleles was difficult when HLA alleles, especially DR and DQ, strongly co-occurred. Because counts were too low, about 18 rarely observed V segments, including chromosome 9 orphons, were excluded from the earlier analysis of 587 of the donors. Some IMGT-functional V segments, including TRBV6-2 and TRBV6-3, could not be told apart with the 87-base-pair reads, so those segments were excluded. CMV serostatus was the only immune exposure information available for the cohort. In a later analysis, HLA-associated TCR beta chains were found to be more clonally expanded and to have lower generation probabilities than equally common non-associated chains. Only TCR beta chains were sequenced in this cohort, and the absence of alpha or paired-chain data limited detectable features. An association between a missense DCLRE1C variant and V-gene and J-gene trimming of TCR beta chains was found in a later genetic analysis and replicated in an independent cohort. In a later analysis, most CMV-associated TCR beta chains were found to appear HLA-restricted, with HLA associations seemingly driven largely by CMV exposure. A later analysis reported that several top co-occurrence clusters appeared linked to parvovirus B19, influenza, CMV and Epstein-Barr virus. Broadly in line with IMGT annotations, most TCR beta V segments showed up in productive rearrangements about 87% or about 30% of the time in an earlier analysis of roughly 590 of the donors. Because HLA typing was missing for some donors at each locus, association tests included only the typed subset. Correlated functional status among segregating V segments might reflect linkage disequilibrium, but an unknown experimental factor could not be ruled out. A cluster of highly shared sequence variants was judged likely to be a technical artifact of the sequencing pipeline. A further reported finding was that TCR beta sequences accurately predicted the HLA-A and HLA-B alleles for most subjects in the first cohort. While some public TCRs were present in many individuals, most TCR sequences turned up only very rarely across donors. It was suggested by the authors that the approach could potentially be generalized to other disease states and immunological phenotypes.

V lost 4 bases and J lost 5 bases, and the count of bases not matched to a germline gene is 7. For CDR1 and CDR2, the germline V gene lists SGDLS and YYNGEE. CDR3 length: 15 amino acids, cysteine to phenylalanine. The sequence is cut down to CDR3 DNA, 45 bases in frame from base 1. The cohort consisted of some 670 healthy bone marrow donors. All cohort members were sampled while nominally healthy, although unrecorded immune exposures were likely present. The donor tested CMV seronegative, placing the donor among the 350 or so seronegative members of the cohort. A peripheral blood sample was collected from each donor, and TCR beta sequencing was performed on peripheral blood mononuclear cells. Genomic DNA was extracted from the blood cell samples with the Qiagen DNeasy Blood Extraction Kit. Library creation used the immunoSEQ multiplex PCR assay. For the multiplex PCR, a mixture combining 60 forward primers for TCR Vbeta segments and 13 reverse primers for TCR Jbeta segments was used. The CDR3 region of rearranged TCR beta genes was amplified from genomic DNA with a multiplex PCR assay. On the Illumina HiSeq System, the amplified TCR beta libraries were sequenced as 87-base-pair reads. From the authors' description of their analysis: A later analysis counted tens of millions of unique TCR beta chains across the 666 repertoires, and around 9.9 million of these chains were shared by at least two donors. Raw reads were error-corrected and collapsed into unique sequences with a nearest-neighbor algorithm that merged closely related sequences to remove PCR and sequencing errors. CDR3 sequences were aligned to IMGT reference sequences to assign V, D and J gene segments. For a sequence to be retained, a match of at least six nucleotides was required to both a V gene segment and a J gene segment. A rearrangement counted as productive if the CDR3 had no stop codons and remained in frame with V and J, and every other rearrangement counted as non-productive. Following IMGT convention, CDR3 was defined as the stretch from the second conserved V-encoded cysteine to the conserved J-encoded phenylalanine. The earlier analysis of 550 to 650 of the donors excluded any sequence lacking an unambiguous match to a single V gene segment. In an earlier analysis of a few hundred of the donors, a V segment was called functional when productive rearrangements were above 56.7%, and segregating when the standard deviation between donors exceeded 5%. A statistical classification framework was built for diagnosing cytomegalovirus status from the catalog of TCR beta chain sequences. A later analysis assigned V and J genes by comparing TCR nucleotide sequences with IMGT/GENE-DB human TR gene sequences. In a later analysis, CDR3 sequences and most-parsimonious VDJ recombination scenarios were assigned using the TCRdist pipeline. In a later analysis, each TCR beta chain was defined by its CDR3 amino acid sequence together with its V-gene family, and reads lacking a unique V-gene family were excluded. As a way to deal with suspected cross-contamination and a sequencing artifact, a later analysis dropped 450 to 700 nucleotide sequences that were highly shared and had low generation probability. In a later analysis, a clonal expansion index was calculated for each public chain from normalized within-repertoire ranks of inferred template counts. In a later analysis, generation probabilities were computed with a VDJ recombination model fitted to out-of-frame rearrangements, and the resulting probabilities were checked against IGoR. Hypergeometric tests were used in a later analysis to score TCR-TCR, TCR-HLA and TCR-CMV co-occurrence, with a repertoire-size bias correction applied to the TCR pairs. False discovery rates were estimated in a later analysis by permuting HLA or CMV assignments 20 times. In a later analysis, co-occurring TCRs were grouped with DBSCAN, and TCRdist sequence similarity was added when clustering was performed within HLA-allele-positive subsets. Repertoires with fewer than 30,000 or more than 120,000 public chains were left out of co-occurrence clustering, as were about 5 repertoires with anomalous nucleotide sharing. The source is immuneACCESS, and TCRdb retained only in-frame sequences with V and J called. Part of the clones is not carried over; for the studies checked, unresolved V genes explain less than half of this, and the remainder is unexplained. V, J and clone size are taken as reported in that table, and D and trimming were inferred from the DNA itself. The table held for this sample gives 65,000 to 85,000 clones. The ten most abundant clones make up around 1.6% of the sample.

Sequencing was carried out using PBMCs. The sequence is built from TRBV9 and TRBJ2-3; 10 of the junction bases match TRBD1. The source is a woman aged 30 to 39 in good health and CMV-seronegative. CDR3 protein: CASSYRWTGGDTQYF. Here is the DNA: TGTGCCAGCAGCTACCGTTGGACAGGGGGAGATACGCAGTATTTT.